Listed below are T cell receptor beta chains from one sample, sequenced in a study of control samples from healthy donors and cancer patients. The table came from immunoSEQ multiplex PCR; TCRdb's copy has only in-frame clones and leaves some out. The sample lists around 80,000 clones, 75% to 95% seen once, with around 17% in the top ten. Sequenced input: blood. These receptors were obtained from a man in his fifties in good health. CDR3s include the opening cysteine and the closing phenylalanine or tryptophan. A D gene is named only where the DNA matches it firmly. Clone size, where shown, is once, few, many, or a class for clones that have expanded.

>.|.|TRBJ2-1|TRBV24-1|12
TGTGCCACCAGTGATCCGTGGAGGGAGCAGTTCTTC
CATSDPWREQFF
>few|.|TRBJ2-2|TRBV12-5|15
TGTGCTAGTGGTTTGGGGGTCCAGAACACCGGGGAGCTGTTTTTT
CASGLGVQNTGELFF
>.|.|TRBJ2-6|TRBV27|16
TGTGCCAGCAGTTTAATGGGGTTCTCTGGGGCCAACGTCCTGACTTTC
CASSLMGFSGANVLTF
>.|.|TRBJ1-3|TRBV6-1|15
TGTGCCAGCAGTGAACAGGGACACTCTGGAAACACCATATATTTT
CASSEQGHSGNTIYF
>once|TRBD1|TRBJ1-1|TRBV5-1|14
TGCGCCAGCACCGGACAGGGAAGGATCACTGAAGCTTTCTTT
CASTGQGRITEAFF
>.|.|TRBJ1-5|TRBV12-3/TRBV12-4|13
TGTGCCAGCAGTTTTGCACAGGCACAGCCCCAGCATTTT
CASSFAQAQPQHF
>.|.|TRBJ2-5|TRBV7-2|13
TGTGCCAGCAGCTTAGGACTGCAAGAGACCCAGTACTTC
CASSLGLQETQYF
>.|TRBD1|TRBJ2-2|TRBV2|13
TGTGCCAGCAGTCAACAGGGGTTCGGGGAGCTGTTTTTT
CASSQQGFGELFF
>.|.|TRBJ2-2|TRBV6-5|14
TGTGCCAGCAGTTCCACTAATCGGATCGGGGAGCTGTTTTTT
CASSSTNRIGELFF
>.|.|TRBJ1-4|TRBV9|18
TGTGCCAGCAGCGTAGAATCCGGTGGGGGGGCAACTAATGAAAAACTGTTTTTT
CASSVESGGGATNEKLFF
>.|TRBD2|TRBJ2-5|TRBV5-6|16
TGTGCCAGCAGTTCCGGACTAGCGGGGTCACAAGAGACCCAGTACTTC
CASSSGLAGSQETQYF
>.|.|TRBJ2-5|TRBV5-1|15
TGCGCCAGCAGCTTGGCCGATAGGGCACAAGAGACCCAGTACTTC
CASSLADRAQETQYF
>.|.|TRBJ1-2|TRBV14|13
TGTGCCAGCAGCCAAATCCTTAATTATGGCTACACCTTC
CASSQILNYGYTF
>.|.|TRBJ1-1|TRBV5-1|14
TGCGCCAGCAGCTTGATCCCGGGGAGCACTGAAGCTTTCTTT
CASSLIPGSTEAFF
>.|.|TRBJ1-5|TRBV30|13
TGTGCCTGGAGTTCTAACTCGCGGGGGCCCCAGCATTTT
CAWSSNSRGPQHF
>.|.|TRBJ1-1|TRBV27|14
TGTGCCAGCAGTTGGGACTTAAGGAACACTGAAGCTTTCTTT
CASSWDLRNTEAFF
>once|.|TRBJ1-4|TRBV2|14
TGTGCCAGCAGGCTTCGAGCAACTAATGAAAAACTGTTTTTT
CASRLRATNEKLFF
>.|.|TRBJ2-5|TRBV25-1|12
TGTGCCAGCCATCGTGGAAGGGAGACCCAGTACTTC
CASHRGRETQYF
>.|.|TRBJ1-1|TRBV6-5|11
TGTGCCAGCAGTACACAGGGCGAAGCTTTCTTT
CASSTQGEAFF
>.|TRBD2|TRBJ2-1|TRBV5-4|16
TGTGCCAGCAGCTACCCCGGGACTAGCTCCTACAATGAGCAGTTCTTC
CASSYPGTSSYNEQFF
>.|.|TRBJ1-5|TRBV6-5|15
TGTGCCAGCAGCCCCTCAGGAGGAAGCAATCAGCCCCAGCATTTT
CASSPSGGSNQPQHF
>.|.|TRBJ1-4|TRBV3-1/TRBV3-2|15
TGTGCCAGCAGCCCCCGGGCCACAACTAATGAAAAACTGTTTTTT
CASSPRATTNEKLFF
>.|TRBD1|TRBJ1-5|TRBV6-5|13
TGTGCCAGCACTACAGGGGGAGGGCAGCCCCAGCATTTT
CASTTGGGQPQHF
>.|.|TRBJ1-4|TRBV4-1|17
TGCGCCAGCAGCCACCCCAGAGATGGCAGTAAAGATGAAAAACTGTTTTTT
CASSHPRDGSKDEKLFF
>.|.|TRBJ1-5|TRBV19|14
TGTGCCAGTAGTATTAACCAGGGTTCACAGCCCCAGCATTTT
CASSINQGSQPQHF
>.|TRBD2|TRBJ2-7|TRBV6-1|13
TGTGCCAGCAGTGCAGCGGGGACCTACGAGCAGTACTTC
CASSAAGTYEQYF
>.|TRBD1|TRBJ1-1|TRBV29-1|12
TGCAGCGTTCCGGGACAGGCACTTGAAGCTTTCTTT
CSVPGQALEAFF
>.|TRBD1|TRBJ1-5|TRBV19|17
TGTGCCAGTAGAAGGGTTATACCCAGGGGGATGAATCAGCCCCAGCATTTT
CASRRVIPRGMNQPQHF
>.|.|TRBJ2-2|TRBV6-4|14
TGTGCCAGCAGAAGGACAGTGACGACCGGGGAGCTGTTTTTT
CASRRTVTTGELFF
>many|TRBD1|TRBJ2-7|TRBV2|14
TGTGCCAGCTGCGAGGAGACAGGGACCTACGAGCAGTACTTC
CASCEETGTYEQYF
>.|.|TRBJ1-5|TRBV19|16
TGTGCCAGTAGTATGGATCTGGGGCAGATCAATCAGCCCCAGCATTTT
CASSMDLGQINQPQHF